This T cell receptor beta chain was obtained from a study of beta chain features in type 1 diabetes. In the case of this clone: What it recognizes is unknown.

Study-level results: In all four CD4+ subsets, TCRB CDR3 length was significantly, moderately reduced in type 1 diabetes. Amplification by PCR could prefer shorter templates, with the same effect in patients and controls.

Expressed TCRB transcripts were sequenced after all isolated RNA was converted to cDNA. Assay: immunoSEQ multiplex PCR; the TCRdb copy retains only in-frame clones and omits some. The sample records approximately 600,000 clones, around 12% being singletons. Germline V gene data show CDR1 as MNHEY and CDR2 as SVGAGI. J was trimmed by 4 bases and V by 2 bases; bases with no gene match: 8. The CDR3 is 16 amino acids. The sequencing sample was made of naive CD4+ T cells from blood. This chain uses TRBV6-5 with TRBJ1-5; 7 bases line up with TRBD1. This TCR was sampled from a man younger than 40 with type 1 diabetes. The CDR3, as DNA: TGTGCCAGCAGTTACGGGCGGCAGGGGGGTAATCAGCCCCAGCATTTT. Protein: CASSYGRQGGNQPQHF.